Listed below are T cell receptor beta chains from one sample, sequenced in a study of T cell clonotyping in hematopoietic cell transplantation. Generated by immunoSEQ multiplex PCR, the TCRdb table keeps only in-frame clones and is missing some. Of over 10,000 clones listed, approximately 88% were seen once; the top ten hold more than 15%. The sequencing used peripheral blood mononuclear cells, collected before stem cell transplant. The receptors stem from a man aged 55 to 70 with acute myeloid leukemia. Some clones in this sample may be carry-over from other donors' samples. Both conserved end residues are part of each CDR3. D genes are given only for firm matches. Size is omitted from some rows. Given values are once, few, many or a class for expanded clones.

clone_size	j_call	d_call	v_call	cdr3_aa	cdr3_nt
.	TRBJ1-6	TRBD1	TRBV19	CASTGGTGSSPLHF	TGTGCCAGCACCGGTGGGACAGGGTCCTCACCCCTCCACTTT
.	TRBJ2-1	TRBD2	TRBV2	CASSETSGGEMDEQFF	TGTGCCAGCAGTGAGACTAGCGGGGGTGAGATGGATGAGCAGTTCTTC
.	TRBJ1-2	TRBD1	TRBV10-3	CAISFGTGQAGYTF	TGTGCCATCAGTTTTGGGACAGGGCAAGCTGGCTACACCTTC
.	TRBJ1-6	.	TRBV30	CAWSPGHNSPLHF	TGTGCCTGGAGTCCGGGACATAATTCACCCCTCCACTTT
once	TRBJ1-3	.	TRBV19	CASTPRGGNTIYF	TGTGCCAGTACCCCGAGAGGGGGAAACACCATATATTTT
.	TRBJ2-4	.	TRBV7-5	CARSFPGQGEVQLAKNIQYF	TGTGCCAGAAGCTTTCCGGGACAGGGGGAAGTTCAACTGGCCAAAAACATTCAGTACTTC
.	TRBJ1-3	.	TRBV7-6	CASSLAGGSGNTIYF	TGTGCCAGCAGCTTAGCAGGGGGCTCTGGAAACACCATATATTTT
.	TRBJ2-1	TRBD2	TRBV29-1	CSVVGLPYNEQFF	TGCAGCGTTGTGGGACTACCCTACAATGAGCAGTTCTTC
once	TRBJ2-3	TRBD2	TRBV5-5	CASSPGPASGGTDTQYF	TGTGCCAGCAGCCCCGGCCCGGCTAGCGGGGGGACAGATACGCAGTATTTT
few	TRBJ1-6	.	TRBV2	CASSLDRASPLHF	TGTGCCAGCAGCCTGGACAGAGCTTCACCCCTCCACTTT
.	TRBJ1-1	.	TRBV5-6	CASRRQAGTEAFF	TGTGCCAGCAGGAGACAGGCTGGGACTGAAGCTTTCTTT
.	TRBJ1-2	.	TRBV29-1	CSDGTYANYGYTF	TGCAGCGACGGGACCTATGCTAACTATGGCTACACCTTC
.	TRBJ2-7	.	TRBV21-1	CASSGQGLRYEQYF	TGTGCCAGCAGCGGACAGGGGTTACGCTACGAGCAGTACTTC
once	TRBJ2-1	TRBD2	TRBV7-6	CASSPGGAYNEQFF	TGTGCCAGCAGCCCGGGGGGGGCCTACAATGAGCAGTTCTTC
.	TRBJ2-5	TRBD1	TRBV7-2	CASTPGQVGTQYF	TGTGCCAGCACACCGGGACAGGTGGGGACCCAGTACTTC
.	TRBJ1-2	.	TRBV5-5	CASSLTAARGNYGYTF	TGTGCCAGCAGCTTGACGGCGGCAAGAGGGAACTATGGCTACACCTTC
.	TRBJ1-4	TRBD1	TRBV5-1	CASSFTGTDNEKLFF	TGCGCCAGCAGCTTCACCGGGACAGATAATGAAAAACTGTTTTTT
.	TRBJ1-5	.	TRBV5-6	CASSLVGGQGQPQHF	TGTGCCAGCAGCTTGGTCGGGGGGCAGGGTCAGCCCCAGCATTTT
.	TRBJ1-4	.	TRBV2	CASSTRTVEKLFF	TGTGCCAGCAGTACACGGACGGTTGAAAAACTGTTTTTT
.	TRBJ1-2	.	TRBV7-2	CASSFENNYGYTF	TGTGCCAGCAGCTTTGAAAATAACTATGGCTACACCTTC
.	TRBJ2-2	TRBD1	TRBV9	CASSPGTVSNTGELFF	TGTGCCAGCAGCCCTGGGACAGTTAGTAACACCGGGGAGCTGTTTTTT
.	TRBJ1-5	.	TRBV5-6	CASSFWTARNQPQHF	TGTGCCAGCAGCTTTTGGACAGCGCGCAATCAGCCCCAGCATTTT
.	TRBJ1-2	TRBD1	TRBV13	CASSSGTGNFYGYTF	TGTGCCAGCAGCTCAGGGACAGGGAATTTCTATGGCTACACCTTC
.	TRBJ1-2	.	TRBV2	CASRGDGANYGYTF	TGTGCCAGCAGGGGGGACGGAGCAAACTATGGCTACACCTTC
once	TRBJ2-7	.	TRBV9	CASSVYGGYEQYF	TGTGCCAGCAGCGTATACGGGGGCTACGAGCAGTACTTC
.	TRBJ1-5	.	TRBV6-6	CATGTSNQPQHF	TGTGCCACCGGCACTAGCAATCAGCCCCAGCATTTT
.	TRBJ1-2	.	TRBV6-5	CASSQGNYGYTF	TGTGCCAGCAGCCAGGGGAACTATGGCTACACCTTC
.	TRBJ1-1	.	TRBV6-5	CASSAKVLNTEAFF	TGTGCCAGCAGTGCGAAAGTCTTGAACACTGAAGCTTTCTTT
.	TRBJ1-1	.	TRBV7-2	CASSINQGNTEAFF	TGTGCCAGCAGCATTAACCAGGGGAACACTGAAGCTTTCTTT
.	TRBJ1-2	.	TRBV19	CASSQEDGYTF	TGTGCCAGTAGTCAGGAGGACGGCTACACCTTC
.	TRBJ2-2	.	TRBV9	CASSFRVYTGELFF	TGTGCCAGCAGCTTCCGAGTCTACACCGGGGAGCTGTTTTTT
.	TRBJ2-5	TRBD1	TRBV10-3	CAISESGDRGLGTQYF	TGTGCCATCAGTGAGTCTGGGGACAGGGGGCTCGGGACCCAGTACTTC
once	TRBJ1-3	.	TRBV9	CASSVGGEPGNTIYF	TGTGCCAGCAGCGTAGGTGGAGAACCTGGAAACACCATATATTTT
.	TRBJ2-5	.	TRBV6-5	CASSYPNRDRGTQYF	TGTGCCAGCAGTTACCCGAATCGGGACCGTGGGACCCAGTACTTC
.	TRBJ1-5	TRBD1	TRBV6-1	CASRAGTGFSQPQHF	TGTGCCAGCAGGGCCGGGACAGGGTTCAGCCAGCCCCAGCATTTT
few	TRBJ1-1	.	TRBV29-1	CSAEGREDGNTEAFF	TGCAGCGCCGAGGGCAGGGAAGATGGGAACACTGAAGCTTTCTTT
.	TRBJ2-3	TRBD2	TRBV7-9	CASSKTSRSTDTQYF	TGTGCCAGCAGCAAGACTAGCCGAAGCACAGATACGCAGTATTTT
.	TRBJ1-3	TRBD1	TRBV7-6	CASSAGQNPSGNTIYF	TGTGCCAGCAGCGCGGGACAGAACCCCTCTGGAAACACCATATATTTT
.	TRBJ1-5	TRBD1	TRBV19	CASTPTGSSNQPQHF	TGTGCCAGTACTCCGACAGGGTCGAGCAATCAGCCCCAGCATTTT
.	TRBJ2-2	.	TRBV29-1	CSVARSNTGELFF	TGCAGCGTTGCCAGGAGCAACACCGGGGAGCTGTTTTTT
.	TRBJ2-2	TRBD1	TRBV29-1	CSVARTGSDTGELFF	TGCAGCGTTGCAAGGACAGGGAGCGACACCGGGGAGCTGTTTTTT
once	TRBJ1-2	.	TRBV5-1	CASSLNGRAYNYGYTF	TGCGCCAGCAGCTTGAATGGAAGGGCTTATAACTATGGCTACACCTTC
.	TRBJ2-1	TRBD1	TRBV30	CAWSDEGQGIADEQFF	TGTGCCTGGAGTGATGAGGGACAGGGGATAGCGGATGAGCAGTTCTTC
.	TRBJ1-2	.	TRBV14	CASSLGTFYGYTF	TGTGCCAGCAGCCTAGGGACCTTCTATGGCTACACCTTC
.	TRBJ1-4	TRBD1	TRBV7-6	CASRAGTGDEKLFF	TGTGCCAGCAGAGCCGGGACAGGGGATGAAAAACTGTTTTTT